A selection of T cell receptor beta chains follows, all from one sample in a study of T-cell memory formation after mild COVID-19. TCRdb re-derived calls from the 5' RACE reads in MiXCR, one entry per CDR3 protein. The repertoire holds 280,000 or so distinct CDR3 sequences, with approximately 8% as singletons. The sequenced sample was PBMCs or a T cell subset sorted from them (not recorded which). These TCRs come from a man between 18 and 35 years old who had mild COVID-19 (a few samples of this study predate the infection). Cell type and time point are not known. Both conserved end residues are part of each CDR3. The order of the fields is J gene, D gene, clone size, V gene, CDR3 DNA, CDR3 protein. D genes are given only for firm matches. Where a row states a size, it is once, few, many or the class of an expanded clone; other rows omit it.

TRBJ1-5 . . TRBV7-9 TGTGCCAGCAGCTTTCATCGAGGGGATGGGCTTTATAGCAATCAGCCCCAGCATTTT CASSFHRGDGLYSNQPQHF
TRBJ2-3 . . TRBV10-1 TGCGCCAGCAGTGAGTCGGCGGCTGGGGGAGATACGCAGTATTTT CASSESAAGGDTQYF
TRBJ1-2 . few TRBV6-6 TGTGCCAGCAGTACAAACAGGGATAATGGCTACACCTTC CASSTNRDNGYTF
TRBJ2-7 . many TRBV12-3/TRBV12-4 TGTGCCAGCAGTAAAGGGGGGAACGAGCAGTACTTC CASSKGGNEQYF
TRBJ2-7 TRBD1 . TRBV5-1 TGCGCCAGCAGCTTAGAGGGGGCATACTATGAGCAGTACTTC CASSLEGAYYEQYF
TRBJ1-4 . few TRBV9 TGTGCCAGCATTAGGGAAGGGGAAAAACTGTTTTTT CASIREGEKLFF
TRBJ2-3 TRBD2 . TRBV9 TGTGCCAGCAGCAAAACTAGCGGAAGGGCAGATACGCAGTATTTT CASSKTSGRADTQYF
TRBJ1-2 TRBD1 few TRBV12-3/TRBV12-4 TGTGCCAGCAGTCCCCCTCTCCGGGACAGGGCCCCTAACTATGGCTACACCTTC CASSPPLRDRAPNYGYTF
TRBJ2-3 TRBD1 . TRBV7-2 TGTGCCAGCAGCTCTACCGGGACAGGGTTGACGCAGTATTTT CASSSTGTGLTQYF
TRBJ2-5 . few TRBV6-5 TGTGCCAGCAGTTACACGGGGGTAGAGACCCAGTACTTC CASSYTGVETQYF
TRBJ2-5 . few TRBV7-2 TGTGCCAGCAGCACGGGTGTCCAAGAGACCCAGTACTTC CASSTGVQETQYF
TRBJ1-4 . . TRBV29-1 TGCAGCGTCTCGGAGTATGAAAAACTGTTTTTT CSVSEYEKLFF
TRBJ2-3 TRBD2 many TRBV7-2 TGTGCCAGCAGAACTCAAGCTAGCGGGGGTGCAGATACGCAGTATTTT CASRTQASGGADTQYF
TRBJ1-2 . few TRBV5-5 TGTGCCAGCAGCCCGGGACCGACGCACATCACCTTC CASSPGPTHITF
TRBJ2-2 . . TRBV5-5 TGTGCCAGCAGCCCCACTTCGAACACCGGGGAGCTGTTTTTT CASSPTSNTGELFF
TRBJ1-6 TRBD1 . TRBV7-9 TGTGCCAGCAGCTTCATTCAGGGGGAAGGTTCACCCCTCCACTTT CASSFIQGEGSPLHF
TRBJ1-1 TRBD1 once TRBV5-6 TGTGCCAGCAGCTTTACCGGGACAGAGATAAAAGCTTTCTTT CASSFTGTEIKAFF
TRBJ2-5 TRBD2 . TRBV7-8 TGTGCCAGCAGCTCCTGGGAGGGGGAGACCCAGTACTTC CASSSWEGETQYF
TRBJ2-3 TRBD2 few TRBV7-6 TGTGCCAGCAGCTTAGTTCGTAGCGGGTTCAGCACAGATACGCAGTATTTT CASSLVRSGFSTDTQYF
TRBJ1-2 . . TRBV6-5 TGTGCCAGCAGTTACACAGGCGCTAACTATGGCTACACCTTC CASSYTGANYGYTF
TRBJ1-1 . . TRBV20-1 TGCAGTTCTAGAGGTACCAGGGAAATTGAAGCTTTCTTT CSSRGTREIEAFF
TRBJ2-2 . few TRBV10-3 TGTGCCATCAAAGGGGAAGTCACCGGGGAGCTGTTTTTT CAIKGEVTGELFF
TRBJ1-4 TRBD1 . TRBV12-3/TRBV12-4 TGTGCCAGCAGCCGGGACAGGGGTTCCCAAACTAATGAAAAACTGTTTTTT CASSRDRGSQTNEKLFF
TRBJ1-1 . few TRBV4-3 TGCGCCAGCAGCCAAGAAGGGCACTGGAACACTGAAGCTTTCTTT CASSQEGHWNTEAFF
TRBJ2-5 TRBD2 . TRBV9 TGTGCCAGCAGCGTGGGGACTAGCGCTAGGACGGATGAGACCCAGTACTTC CASSVGTSARTDETQYF
TRBJ1-6 TRBD1 few TRBV10-3 TGTGCCATCAGTGAGTCGGGACAGGGGCTACGGTCACCCCTCCACTTT CAISESGQGLRSPLHF
TRBJ2-2 . many TRBV7-2 TGTGCCAGCAGCTTTGGGGGCGGATCCGGGGAGCTGTTTTTT CASSFGGGSGELFF
TRBJ2-2 TRBD1 many TRBV6-2/TRBV6-3 TGTGCCAGCAGTTCCGAGGACAGGGTGGGGACCGGGGAGCTGTTTTTT CASSSEDRVGTGELFF
TRBJ2-6 . few TRBV4-1 TGCGCCAGCAGCTCGGACAGCCCATTCTCTGGGGCCAACGTCCTGACTTTC CASSSDSPFSGANVLTF
TRBJ2-3 TRBD2 . TRBV10-3 TGTGCCATCAGGACTTTGGGGGCTAGCGGGGGGAGCACAGATACGCAGTATTTT CAIRTLGASGGSTDTQYF
TRBJ1-5 TRBD1 many TRBV20-1 TGCAGTGCTAGACAGACAGGGGGCTTACAGCCCCAGCATTTT CSARQTGGLQPQHF
TRBJ2-1 TRBD2 few TRBV18 TGTGCCAGCTCACCTCGTCTAGCGGGGAGTAATGAGCAGTTCTTC CASSPRLAGSNEQFF
TRBJ2-5 TRBD2 few TRBV11-2 TGTGCCAGCACCGGGACTAGCGCGGAGACCCAGTACTTC CASTGTSAETQYF
TRBJ1-1 . . TRBV7-2 TGTGCCAGCAGCTTAGCAGGGTACACTGAAGCTTTCTTT CASSLAGYTEAFF
TRBJ2-1 . many TRBV12-3/TRBV12-4 TGTGCCAGCAGCTCGCAGGACGCCCAGGGCTTC CASSSQDAQGF
TRBJ2-3 . many TRBV7-9 TGTGCCAGCAGCCTCAGGACAGTTCGGCGGACAGATACGCAGTATTTT CASSLRTVRRTDTQYF
TRBJ1-2 . . TRBV20-1 TGCAGTGCTAGGAGTAACTATGGCTACACCTTC CSARSNYGYTF
TRBJ1-1 TRBD1 . TRBV6-2/TRBV6-3 TGTGCCAGCAGCACAGGGGCAGAAGCTTTCTTT CASSTGAEAFF
TRBJ2-2 . . TRBV12-3/TRBV12-4 TGTGCCAGCAGTTTATTAGGATCCGGGGAGCTGTTTTTT CASSLLGSGELFF
TRBJ2-1 . many TRBV7-9 TGTGCCAGCAGCTTAAGCCTAAGCTCCTACAATGAGCAGTTCTTC CASSLSLSSYNEQFF
TRBJ2-1 . . TRBV15 TGTGCCACCAGCAGAGAAAAGGGGAGCTACAATGAGCAGTTCTTC CATSREKGSYNEQFF
TRBJ2-1 . many TRBV2 TGTGCCAGCAGGCCGGGACACCTCAACAATGAGCAGTTCTTC CASRPGHLNNEQFF
TRBJ2-1 TRBD1 . TRBV24-1 TGTGCCACCAGTGGTAAAGGGGGCGCGGTGGTCAATGAGCAGTTCTTC CATSGKGGAVVNEQFF
TRBJ1-1 . few TRBV7-2 TGTGCCAGCAGCTTGGACACCATGAACACTGAAGCTTTCTTT CASSLDTMNTEAFF
TRBJ2-3 TRBD1 . TRBV10-3 TGTGCCACCGAGCCCGGGACAGGGGGTGAAGATACGCAGTATTTT CATEPGTGGEDTQYF
TRBJ1-6 TRBD1 few TRBV5-1 TGCGCCAGCAGCTTGGATGGCACCGGGACAGCAGATTCACCCCTCCACTTT CASSLDGTGTADSPLHF
TRBJ1-3 TRBD1 few TRBV9 TGTGCCAGCAGAGACGGGACAGGGACTGGAAACACCATATATTTT CASRDGTGTGNTIYF
TRBJ1-1 . . TRBV18 TGTGCCAGCTCACCACGTCAGGGCGGGGCTGAAGCTTTCTTT CASSPRQGGAEAFF
TRBJ1-5 TRBD1 . TRBV4-3 TGCGCCAGCAGCCAGAATCGGGACAGGGGGCGCAATCAGCCCCAGCATTTT CASSQNRDRGRNQPQHF
TRBJ1-1 . few TRBV7-9 TGTGCCAGCAGCCACCGGGACACTGAAGCTTTCTTT CASSHRDTEAFF
TRBJ2-1 . . TRBV18 TGTGCCAGCTCACCATACACGGGACGGTACAATGAGCAGTTCTTC CASSPYTGRYNEQFF
TRBJ2-2 TRBD2 . TRBV6-6 TGTGCCAGCAGTTATCGAAGCGGGGGGGCAAACACCGGGGAGCTGTTTTTT CASSYRSGGANTGELFF
TRBJ2-3 TRBD2 few TRBV5-1 TGCGCCAGCAGCACCGAGCGGGGGGGACCGAGCACAGATACGCAGTATTTT CASSTERGGPSTDTQYF
TRBJ2-1 TRBD2 few TRBV7-6 TGTGCCAGCAGCCGCCGGGGGGATGAGCAGTTCTTC CASSRRGDEQFF
TRBJ1-1 TRBD1 . TRBV30 TGTGCCTGGAGTACAGACAGGGTGGGGAACACTGAAGCTTTCTTT CAWSTDRVGNTEAFF
TRBJ1-1 TRBD1 few TRBV19 TGTGCCAGTAGTATAACGGAGGACAGGGCGAACACTGAAGCTTTCTTT CASSITEDRANTEAFF
TRBJ2-5 . few TRBV7-2 TGTGCCAGCAGCCTCAACGCCAGGGATGGGACCCAGTACTTC CASSLNARDGTQYF
TRBJ2-1 TRBD2 few TRBV3-1 TGTGCCAGCAGAGGGACTAGCGGGGGAGGTGAGCAGTTCTTC CASRGTSGGGEQFF
TRBJ1-3 . . TRBV5-1 TGCGCCAGCAGCCCCACCCAAGCGGGAATAAGCTCTGGAAACACCATATATTTT CASSPTQAGISSGNTIYF
TRBJ2-1 . few TRBV20-1 TGCAGTGCTAGAGATCGACTGGCCGGGTACTACAATGAGCAGTTCTTC CSARDRLAGYYNEQFF